One sample yielded the 27 T cell receptor beta chains listed below, sequenced in a study of blood T cell repertoires in COVID-19. This table comes from immunoSEQ multiplex PCR, and its TCRdb copy is limited to in-frame clones, with some not included. The sample yields approximately 100,000 clones, about 89% seen once. The specimen was peripheral blood. These receptor sequences come from a human donor with acute or convalescent COVID-19. The donor label of this sample is uncertain.

V usage is TRBV6-5 and J usage is TRBJ2-7, with a tentative D call TRBD2 (5 bases). The CDR3 extends over 12 amino acids. V was pared by 6 bases and J by 6 bases, with 12 bases between. The V gene's germline CDR1 is MNHEY and CDR2 SVGAGI. The CDR3 DNA reads as TGTGCCAGCAGCAATCCCCGGGGCGAGCAGTACTTC. Protein product: CASSNPRGEQYF.

This chain joins TRBV15 and TRBJ2-7; TRBD2 is a possible D gene (5 bases). Germline assignment: CDR1 LNHNV and CDR2 YYDKDF (reference sequence). The CDR3 totals 12 residues. V was pared by 0 bases and J by 9 bases, with 9 bases between. The CDR3 here is CATSRDSGLQYF. In DNA, the CDR3 is TGTGCCACCAGCAGAGATTCGGGGTTGCAGTACTTC. Full variable domain (rest looked up from reference TRBV15 and TRBJ2-7): DAMVIQNPRYQVTQFGKPVTLSCSQTLNHNVMYWYQQKSSQAPKLLFHYYDKDFNNEADTPDNFQSRRPNTSFCFLDIRSPGLGDTAMYLCATSRDSGLQYFGPGTRLTVT.

The chain employs TRBV6-4 and TRBJ2-2; maybe TRBD2 (5 bases). V lost 6 bases and J lost 1, with 6 bases in between. Germline V gives CDR1 MRHNA, CDR2 SNTAGT. This CDR3 is 13 amino acids long. In nucleotides, the CDR3 is TGTGCCAGCAGGAGGGAGAACACCGGGGAGCTGTTTTTT. Protein product: CASRRENTGELFF.

The chain links TRBV18 to TRBJ1-1, with D possibly being TRBD1 (6 bases). Per germline, CDR1 KGHSH and CDR2 LQKENI. The CDR3 is made up of 15 amino acids. Between the trimmed V and J ends, which lost 5 bases and 0 bases, there was a span of 13 bases. Here the CDR3 reads CASSSAGTLNTEAFF. The CDR3, as DNA: TGTGCCAGCTCATCAGCCGGGACACTGAACACTGAAGCTTTCTTT.

The chain carries TRBV28 and TRBJ1-2; 7 bases line up with TRBD1. With V trimmed by 2 bases and J by 8 bases, 8 bases remained unmatched. The CDR3 length is 14 residues. In germline, CDR1 is MDHEN, CDR2 SYDVKM. CDR3 region: CASSLRDRALGYTF. The CDR3 DNA sequence: TGTGCCAGCAGTTTAAGAGACAGGGCCTTAGGCTACACCTTC.

This chain joins TRBV12-2 and TRBJ2-2; TRBD2 is taken as the D call from the table, unchecked against the DNA. TRBV12-2 is reported as a pseudogene. The CDR3 runs to 19 residues. The CDR3 DNA sequence: TGTGCAAGTCGCTTGGCGGGGTGGAAAAGGATAAAGAACACCGGGGAGCTGTTTTTT. Protein product: CASRLAGWKRIKNTGELFF.

For the CDR3, the DNA is TGTGCCAGCAGCCAAGGGTGGGGACAGCAAGAGTACTTC. Amino acids: CASSQGWGQQEYF. V and J are TRBV14 and TRBJ2-5; TRBD1 agrees at 7 bases. Germline CDR1 and CDR2: SGHDN and FVKESK. Trimming removed 1 base from V and 12 bases from J; junction bases left unmatched: 8. This CDR3 comprises 13 residues.

The rearrangement links TRBV20-1 to TRBJ1-2, with 8 bases matching TRBD1. The V segment lost 5 bases and the J segment 7 bases; nucleotides outside the gene matches: 3. The CDR3 is 11 amino acids. Germline V gene data show CDR1 as DFQATT and CDR2 as SNEGSKA (reference sequence). The CDR3 reads CSAPGGRGYTF. In DNA, the CDR3 is TGCAGTGCTCCAGGGGGCCGTGGCTACACCTTC.

This chain uses TRBV18 with TRBJ1-3, with TRBD1 identical over 12 bases. Germline CDR1 is KGHSH and CDR2 is LQKENI. V was pared by 3 bases and J by 6 bases, with 3 bases of the junction left unmatched. CDR3 size: 15 residues. CDR3 sequence reads: CASSPGQGASNTIYF. The CDR3 coding sequence is TGTGCCAGCTCACCGGGACAGGGGGCTTCAAACACCATATATTTT.

The rearrangement links TRBV5-6 to TRBJ1-2, with TRBD1 matching over 10 bases. The V gene end was trimmed by 0 bases and the J gene end by 4 bases; junction bases not matched to a gene: 0. The CDR3 loop spans 14 amino acids. CDR1 is SGHDT, CDR2 YYEEEE, per germline. CDR3 nucleotides: TGTGCCAGCAGCTTGGGACAGGGGGCCTATGGCTACACCTTC. Its protein product is CASSLGQGAYGYTF.

This clone was detected once. This chain links TRBV6-2 or TRBV6-3 with TRBJ1-4; the match to TRBD1 covers 10 bases. V lost 4 bases, J lost 8 bases, and 4 bases stayed unmatched. CDR3 length equals 14 residues. Per germline, CDR1 MNHEY and CDR2 SVGEGT. For the CDR3, the DNA is TGTGCCAGCAGTTTCGGGACAGGGGTCGAAAAACTGTTTTTT. Its protein is CASSFGTGVEKLFF.

The DNA for the CDR3 is TGTGCCAGCTCACGGGGACAGGGGGCCACGAACACTGAAGCTTTCTTT. It codes for CASSRGQGATNTEAFF. The chain has TRBV18 and TRBJ1-1; 12 bases agree with TRBD1. The germline gives CDR1 KGHSH, CDR2 LQKENI. CDR3 size: 16 residues. J gave up 1 base and V 4 bases, and 4 bases lay outside the gene matches.

The gene calls are TRBV6-5 and TRBJ1-6, with TRBD1 matching over 9 bases. CDR3 length: 14 amino acids. Germline CDR1 MNHEY, CDR2 SVGAGI. V trimming: 4 bases; J trimming: 7 bases; junction bases outside the gene matches: 2. CDR3 nucleotide sequence: TGTGCCAGCAGTTGGGACAGGGAGAATTCACCCCTCCACTTT. It specifies CASSWDRENSPLHF.

In nucleotides, the CDR3 is TGTGCCAGTAGTTCTGACGGGGGATACGAGCAGTACTTC. The encoded protein is CASSSDGGYEQYF. The chain carries TRBV19 and TRBJ2-7, with TRBD2 as a possible D gene (6 bases). Germline assignment: CDR1 LNHDA and CDR2 SQIVND (reference sequence). V was cut by 5 bases and J by 4 bases, with 12 bases left in between. The CDR3 consists of 13 residues.

This clone was counted between two and nine times. CDR3 protein: CASSQGPSNFPNTGELFF. CDR3 nucleotides: TGTGCCAGCAGCCAAGGGCCTAGCAATTTCCCTAACACCGGGGAGCTGTTTTTT. The chain combines TRBV14 with TRBJ2-2; a possible D gene is TRBD2 (5 bases). Deletions cut 1 base from V and 2 bases from J, with 17 bases between. Germline-derived CDR1 and CDR2 are SGHDN and FVKESK. The CDR3 has 18 residues.

This clone was counted a single time. The chain is built from TRBV20-1 and TRBJ2-7; the match to TRBD2 covers 8 bases. The CDR3 is 14 amino acids. V lost 3 bases and J lost 2; bases outside the gene matches: 6. Germline CDR1 DFQATT, CDR2 SNEGSKA (reference sequence). CDR3 coding DNA: TGCAGTGCTAGTTCAGCGGGAGATCCCTACGAGCAGTACTTC. This sequence encodes CSASSAGDPYEQYF.

The J gene is TRBJ2-1, the V gene TRBV7-8; 8 bases fit TRBD2. Germline V CDR1 and CDR2: SGHVS, FQNEAQ. V trimming: 2 bases; J trimming: 8 bases; junction bases outside the gene matches: 11. The CDR3 has 16 amino acids. The CDR3 protein is CASSLRRVSGSDEQFF. In nucleotides, the CDR3 is TGTGCCAGCAGCTTACGGAGGGTCAGCGGGAGTGATGAGCAGTTCTTC.

This clone is large (0.1 to 1%) in the sample. V and J are TRBV6-5 and TRBJ1-2; 8 nucleotides match TRBD1. The CDR3 contains 14 residues. Trimming took 5 bases from V and 1 from J; bases not matched to a gene: 3. The V gene's germline CDR1 is MNHEY and CDR2 SVGAGI. The CDR3 spells CASSRQGINYGYTF. Here the CDR3 DNA reads TGTGCCAGCAGTCGACAGGGGATTAACTATGGCTACACCTTC.

The table lists this clone with a few counts. The chain carries TRBV7-2 and TRBJ2-7, with a possible D match to TRBD1 (6 bases). CDR3 length: 15 amino acids. V was trimmed by 3 bases and J by 6 bases, leaving 18 bases between them. From germline, CDR1 is SGHTA and CDR2 FQGNSA. CDR3 DNA: TGTGCCAGCAGCTTCTATACTACAGGGTTATTCGAGCAGTACTTC. Its protein product is CASSFYTTGLFEQYF.

The chain recombines TRBV28 with TRBJ2-2, with 12 bases fitting TRBD2. Germline assignment: CDR1 MDHEN and CDR2 SYDVKM. The CDR3 is 18 amino acids. Trimming took 4 bases from V and 0 from J; bases not matched to a gene: 6. CDR3 in DNA: TGTGCCAGCAGTTCGCCTAGCGGGAGGGCGGCGAACACCGGGGAGCTGTTTTTT. Translated: CASSSPSGRAANTGELFF.

The chain couples TRBV30 to TRBJ2-2; possibly TRBD1 for D (5 bases). The CDR3 totals 14 residues. Germline V gene data show CDR1 as GTSNPN and CDR2 as SVGIG (reference sequence). Trimming took 6 bases from V and 1 from J, leaving 12 bases between them. CDR3 bases: TGTGCCTGTCTAGGGGAAAGGAACACCGGGGAGCTGTTTTTT. Amino acid sequence: CACLGERNTGELFF.

The V gene is TRBV4-3, the J gene TRBJ2-1, with 7 bases fitting TRBD2. Germline lookup yields CDR1 LGHNA and CDR2 YSLEER. J lost 4 bases, V lost 4 bases, and 7 bases had no gene match. CDR3 length: 15 amino acids. CDR3 in amino acids: CASSRGGSRYNEQFF. CDR3 in DNA: TGCGCCAGCAGCCGCGGCGGGAGTAGGTACAATGAGCAGTTCTTC.

The V gene is TRBV5-1, the J gene TRBJ1-3; tentative D call: TRBD1 (6 bases). The CDR3 totals 14 residues. Trimming cost V 0 bases and J 2 bases, with 6 bases left between them. CDR1 and CDR2 (germline): SGHRS, YFSETQ. The CDR3 loop reads CASSLAGAGNTIYF. DNA for the CDR3: TGCGCCAGCAGCTTGGCAGGGGCTGGAAACACCATATATTTT.

The rearrangement links TRBV4-1 to TRBJ1-2; tentative D call: TRBD1 (5 bases). V was shortened by 5 bases and J by 1 base, with 14 bases between the two germline ends. CDR3 length: 15 amino acids. Germline CDR1 is MGHRA and CDR2 is YSYEKL. The CDR3 nucleotides read TGCGCCAGCAGCGAACAGGATTTCTTTAACTATGGCTACACCTTC. Protein product: CASSEQDFFNYGYTF.

This chain connects TRBV7-9 to TRBJ2-5, with TRBD2 as a possible D gene (5 bases). V lost 2 bases and J lost 0, with 7 bases in between. Germline CDR1 SEHNR, CDR2 FQNEAQ (reference sequence). This CDR3 comprises 14 residues. In nucleotides, the CDR3 is TGTGCCAGCAGCTTAATGAGGGACCAAGAGACCCAGTACTTC. Encoded protein: CASSLMRDQETQYF.

The chain links TRBV9 to TRBJ2-5; D gene ambiguous. CDR3 size: 13 residues. The germline CDR1 and CDR2 sequences are SGDLS and YYNGEE. Trimming took 4 bases from V and 7 from J, leaving 14 bases between them. The CDR3 DNA is TGTGCCAGCAGCCTTTCCCCGGGTGGGACCCAGTACTTC. Its protein product is CASSLSPGGTQYF.

This clone was counted only a few times. V is TRBV5-1 and J is TRBJ1-2; D gene uncertain. This CDR3 contains 12 residues. The V end was cut by 4 bases, the J end by 5 bases, with 9 bases between. Germline CDR1 SGHRS, CDR2 YFSETQ. The CDR3 DNA reads TGCGCCAGCAGCCTAGAGTTTTATGGCTACACCTTC. Encoded protein: CASSLEFYGYTF.